A single sample is the source of the 26 T cell receptor beta chains below, sequenced in a study of blood T cells in healthy people across ages. Primed by a sample-barcoded 5' primer and a J-beta primer mix, a second PCR proceeded for about 6 to 11 cycles. Using its own MiXCR run on the 5' RACE reads, TCRdb lists one record per CDR3 protein. Of 630,000 or so distinct CDR3 sequences in the sample, 25% to 35% were seen once. The sequencing input was blood. The source of these receptors is a woman at least 80 years old in good health.

In this sample, this clonotype turned up many times. The chain has TRBV20-1 and TRBJ1-6; D uncertain. Trimming removed 6 bases at V and 7 bases at J, with 10 bases between. The germline CDR1 and CDR2 sequences are DFQATT and SNEGSKA (reference sequence). The CDR3 covers 12 residues. The CDR3 spells CSAKAGNSPLHF. The CDR3, as DNA: TGCAGTGCGAAGGCGGGAAATTCACCCCTCCACTTT.

The V gene is TRBV27, the J gene TRBJ2-7; no clear D. Per germline, CDR1 MNHEY and CDR2 SMNVEV (reference sequence). Deletions cut 6 bases from V and 5 bases from J, with 5 bases between. This CDR3 is built from 10 residues. The CDR3 DNA reads as TGTGCCAGCAGGTACAACGAGCAGTACTTC. Translation gives CASRYNEQYF.

This clonotype has ten or more counts. The CDR3 bases are TGTGCCAGCTCCTCGGGCATCGGCGGGGGTGGAGATACGCAGTATTTT. This gives the protein CASSSGIGGGGDTQYF. J is TRBJ2-3 and V is TRBV18; TRBD2 aligns across 7 bases. The CDR3 has 16 amino acids. Germline assignment: CDR1 KGHSH and CDR2 LQKENI. J gave up 5 bases and V 6 bases, and 14 bases lay outside the gene matches.

To note about this clonotype: Being one base from a much bigger clone, this may be a read error. This sequence joins TRBV20-1 and TRBJ2-5; 9 bases agree with TRBD1. Germline loops: CDR1 DFQATT, CDR2 SNEGSKA (reference sequence). This CDR3 is 18 amino acids long. V lost 0 bases and J lost 11; bases outside the gene matches: 22. The CDR3 DNA reads as TGCAGTGCTAGAGATTCCGCTTTGACAGGGGGTCCCTACAATGAGCAGTACTTC. Translation gives CSARDSALTGGPYNEQYF.

The sample holds many counts of this clonotype. This sequence joins TRBV15 and TRBJ2-7; 10 positions agree with TRBD1. The CDR3 has 13 residues. Germline V lookup: CDR1 LNHNV, CDR2 YYDKDF (reference sequence). Trimming removed 9 bases from V and 5 bases from J; junction bases left unmatched: 7. The chain's CDR3 is CATSRDRGNEQYF. The CDR3 DNA follows: TGTGCCACGTCCCGGGACAGGGGCAACGAGCAGTACTTC.

This chain links TRBV5-4 with TRBJ2-4; D gene unclear. CDR1 is SGHNT, CDR2 YYREEE, per germline (reference sequence). This CDR3 is built from 13 residues. Trimming took off 0 bases at V and 13 bases at J, with 14 bases between the two ends. The CDR3 region has the DNA TGTGCCAGCAGCTTGGCACTCCAAGAGATCCAGTACTTC. Translating it yields CASSLALQEIQYF.

This sequence joins TRBV6-6 and TRBJ2-3; 10 bases match TRBD2. Trimming at V came to 6 bases and at J to 5 bases, leaving 5 bases not matched to a gene. The germline V gene encodes CDR1 MNHNY and CDR2 SVGAGI (reference sequence). This CDR3 is 14 amino acids long. CDR3 sequence reads: CASRAGGPRDTQYF. As DNA, the CDR3 is TGTGCCAGCAGAGCGGGGGGGCCTAGAGATACGCAGTATTTT.

V gene TRBV7-2 combines with J gene TRBJ2-2; TRBD1 matches 9 bases. From germline, CDR1 is SGHTA and CDR2 FQGNSA. The CDR3 has 18 residues. J gave up 7 bases and V 2 bases, and 14 bases lay outside the gene matches. CDR3: CASSLRPPGQGFIGELFF. Written as DNA, the CDR3 is TGTGCCAGCAGCTTACGACCACCCGGACAGGGGTTCATCGGGGAGCTGTTTTTT.

This clonotype came up many times. This chain uses TRBV9 with TRBJ1-5; weak D call: TRBD1 (5 bases). Germline lookup yields CDR1 SGDLS and CDR2 YYNGEE. The V end lost 4 bases, the J end lost 5 bases, and 16 bases lay between the germline ends. This CDR3 contains 15 residues. Here the CDR3 reads CASSKDGRGHQPQHF. The DNA of the CDR3 is TGTGCCAGCAGCAAAGACGGGAGGGGCCATCAGCCCCAGCATTTT.

A note on this clonotype: A much larger clone lies a single base off, so this may be a read error. The chain uses TRBV14 and TRBJ1-2, with a possible D match to TRBD1 (6 bases). CDR1 and CDR2 from the germline V gene are SGHDN and FVKESK. This CDR3 is 12 amino acids long. V was clipped by 3 bases and J by 8 bases, with 10 bases between them. CDR3 sequence (DNA): TGTGCCAGCAGCCATGGGGGCCGGGGCTACACCTTC. Protein product: CASSHGGRGYTF.

This clonotype was counted at least ten times. The rearrangement links TRBV6-4 to TRBJ2-3; tentative D call: TRBD2 (7 bases). The CDR3 runs to 15 residues. The V end lost 3 bases, the J end lost 4 bases, and 14 bases lay between the germline ends. Germline V gene lookup returns CDR1 MRHNA and CDR2 SNTAGT. The CDR3 reads CASSESGGGADTQYF. The CDR3 DNA sequence: TGTGCCAGCAGTGAAAGTGGGGGGGGCGCAGATACGCAGTATTTT.

With respect to this clonotype: A much larger clone is a single base away; this may be a read error. This chain uses TRBV20-1 with TRBJ2-1; 10 nucleotides align to TRBD2. The DNA matches TRBJ2-7 better at its end, which makes the J call doubtful. The germline gives CDR1 DFQATT, CDR2 SNEGSKA (reference sequence). The CDR3 has 15 residues. The CDR3 sequence is CSAVAGTSVYNEQYF. Here the CDR3 DNA reads TGCAGTGCTGTAGCCGGGACTAGCGTCTACAATGAGCAGTACTTC.

This clonotype was seen repeatedly, ten times or more. The CDR3 loop reads CATRRDISSYNEQFF. As DNA, the CDR3 is TGTGCCACCAGGCGGGACATTAGCTCCTACAATGAGCAGTTCTTC. J is TRBJ2-1 and V is TRBV15, with D possibly called TRBD1 or TRBD2 (6 bases each). Between the trimmed V and J ends, which lost 6 bases and 0 bases, there was a span of 12 bases. The CDR3 has 15 amino acids. Germline values: CDR1 LNHNV, CDR2 YYDKDF (reference sequence).

The genes are TRBV15 and TRBJ2-5, with 8 nucleotides matching TRBD2. After removal of 2 bases from V and 5 bases from J, the junction contained 7 bases not matched to a gene. The CDR3 runs 15 residues. Germline V CDR1 and CDR2: LNHNV, YYDKDF (reference sequence). The CDR3 coding sequence is TGTGCCACCAGCAGACTCAGCGGGAGAGGGGAGACCCAGTACTTC. Amino acids: CATSRLSGRGETQYF.

The V gene is TRBV6-1, the J gene TRBJ2-1; D unclear. Germline assignment: CDR1 MNHNS and CDR2 SASEGT. This CDR3 region has 15 residues. The ends were cut back, 6 bases at V and 1 base at J, with 13 bases in the middle. The CDR3, as DNA: TGTGCCAGCAGAGCCTCCCCTACTTCCTACAATGAGCAGTTCTTC. As protein: CASRASPTSYNEQFF.

Of note for this clonotype: One end of the junction does not line up with germline, which may come from a read error. The DNA for the CDR3 is TGCGCCAGCAGCCAAGACGGTGGAAGACCAGGGTGGGACACCGGGGAGCGGTTTTTT. Protein sequence: CASSQDGGRPGWDTGERFF. The rearrangement links TRBV4-1 to TRBJ2-2; D is perhaps TRBD1 (6 bases). Germline V gene sequence: CDR1 MGHRA, CDR2 YSYEKL. This CDR3 comprises 19 residues.

This clonotype has a handful of counts. V and J are TRBV3-1 and TRBJ1-1; the D gene is possibly TRBD1 (5 bases). Trimming removed 3 bases from V and 1 base from J, with 12 bases in between. This CDR3 is 15 amino acids long. Germline lookup yields CDR1 LGHDT and CDR2 YNNKEL (reference sequence). CDR3 amino acids: CASSHPETGNTEAFF. DNA of the CDR3: TGTGCCAGCAGCCATCCGGAAACAGGGAACACTGAAGCTTTCTTT.

This clonotype occurred many times. The rearrangement joins TRBV14 to TRBJ1-2; D possibly corresponds to TRBD1 (5 bases). The germline V and J ends were trimmed by 6 bases and 8 bases, with 16 bases remaining between them. The CDR3 loop spans 13 amino acids. Germline V CDR1 and CDR2: SGHDN, FVKESK. CDR3 in amino acids: CASSQRRGSGYTF. The CDR3 nucleotides read TGTGCCAGCAGTCAAAGAAGGGGCTCCGGCTACACCTTC.

CDR3 sequence: CASSLTQGAFSPLHF. The CDR3 DNA follows: TGTGCCAGCAGCCTCACACAGGGGGCGTTTTCACCCCTCCACTTT. This chain links TRBV7-2 with TRBJ1-6; TRBD1 matches 9 bases. V shed 5 bases, J shed 9 bases, and the junction held 8 bases outside the gene matches. CDR1 and CDR2 (germline): SGHTA, FQGNSA. This CDR3 has 15 residues. Together with reference TRBV7-2 and TRBJ1-6, the CDR3 gives the full variable domain: GAGVSQSPSNKVTEKGKDVELRCDPISGHTALYWYRQSLGQGLEFLIYFQGNSAPDKSGLPSDRFSAERTGGSVSTLTIQRTQQEDSAVYLCASSLTQGAFSPLHFGNGTRLTVT.

This clonotype has ten or more counts. The chain combines TRBV20-1 with TRBJ2-1; 10 positions agree with TRBD2. The germline gives CDR1 DFQATT, CDR2 SNEGSKA (reference sequence). The V gene end was trimmed by 3 bases and the J gene end by 4 bases; junction bases not matched to a gene: 9. CDR3 length: 16 amino acids. The CDR3 region has the DNA TGCAGTGCTAGCTTCGGGACTAGCGTTCCTTACAATGAGCAGTTCTTC. Protein: CSASFGTSVPYNEQFF.

V gene TRBV29-1 combines with J gene TRBJ2-3, with TRBD1 as a possible D gene (5 bases). Per the germline V gene, CDR1 is SQVTM and CDR2 is ANQGSEA. V lost 7 bases to trimming and J lost 6 bases, with 17 bases between them. The length of the CDR3 is 13 residues. CDR3 amino acids: CSAGLVATDTQYF. The CDR3 nucleotides read TGCAGCGCAGGGTTGGTGGCGACTGATACGCAGTATTTT.

This clonotype showed up just a few times. A much larger clone sits a single nucleotide away, making a read error possible. The V call is TRBV18, the J call TRBJ2-1; D call uncertain. In germline, CDR1 is KGHSH, CDR2 LQKENI. The CDR3 is 12 amino acids. CDR3 sequence: CASPPYRLGQFF. The DNA of the CDR3 is TGTGCCAGCCCACCCTACCGCTTGGGGCAGTTCTTC.

This clonotype was counted ten times or more. V is TRBV11-2 and J is TRBJ2-5; D ambiguous. Germline V gene data show CDR1 as SGHAT and CDR2 as FQNNGV. Trimming removed 2 bases from V and 0 bases from J, with 10 bases in between. This CDR3 contains 15 residues. CDR3 amino acids: CASSLYTTDQETQYF. The DNA for the CDR3 is TGTGCCAGCAGCTTATATACCACGGACCAAGAGACCCAGTACTTC.

This clonotype was seen only a few times. The chain combines TRBV7-6 with TRBJ1-1, with a possible D match to TRBD1 (5 bases). Trimming left V 1 base short and J 2 bases short, with 14 bases between. In germline, CDR1 is SGHVS, CDR2 FNYEAQ. This CDR3 is 16 amino acids long. CDR3 DNA sequence: TGTGCCAGCAGCTTAGGAATGGCGGGGGAAAACACTGAAGCTTTCTTT. Its translation is CASSLGMAGENTEAFF.

This clonotype was picked up many times. The chain combines TRBV6-1 with TRBJ2-5; the D gene is possibly TRBD1 (5 bases). The CDR3 length is 13 residues. Germline V gene sequence: CDR1 MNHNS, CDR2 SASEGT. V lost 10 bases and J 4 bases, leaving 16 bases between the germline ends. CDR3 sequence reads: CATTSGSGETQYF. CDR3 DNA sequence: TGTGCCACCACATCAGGGTCCGGAGAGACCCAGTACTTC.

This clonotype was detected ten times or more. This chain connects TRBV10-3 to TRBJ2-3; the match to TRBD2 covers 11 bases. This CDR3 has 15 residues. Trimming at V came to 6 bases and at J to 5 bases, leaving 7 bases not matched to a gene. CDR1 and CDR2 from the germline V gene are ENHRY and SYGVKD. The CDR3 sequence: CAIRLAGGQGDTQYF. Here the CDR3 DNA reads TGTGCCATCAGATTAGCGGGGGGGCAGGGAGATACGCAGTATTTT.